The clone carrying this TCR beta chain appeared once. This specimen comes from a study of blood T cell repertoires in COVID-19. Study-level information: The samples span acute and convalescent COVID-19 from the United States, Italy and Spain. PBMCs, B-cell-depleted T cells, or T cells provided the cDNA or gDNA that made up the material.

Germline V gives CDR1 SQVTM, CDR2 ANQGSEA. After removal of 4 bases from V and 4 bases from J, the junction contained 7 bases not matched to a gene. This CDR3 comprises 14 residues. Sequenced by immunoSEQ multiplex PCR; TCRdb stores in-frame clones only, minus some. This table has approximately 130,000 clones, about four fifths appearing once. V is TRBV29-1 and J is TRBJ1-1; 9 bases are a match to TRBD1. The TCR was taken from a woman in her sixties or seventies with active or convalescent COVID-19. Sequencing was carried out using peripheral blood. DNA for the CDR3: TGCAGCGTTGTGGGACAGGGAGGAGGCACTGAAGCTTTCTTT. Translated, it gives CSVVGQGGGTEAFF.